This TCR beta chain came from a study of T cell responses to AZD1222 COVID-19 vaccine. In the case of this clone: Antigen: not known.

Libraries were prepared by immunoSEQ multiplex PCR; TCRdb keeps only in-frame clonotypes and omits some of them. The table has under 150,000 clones, 92% seen once. Notes on the study in general: When two AZD1222 doses had been given, Spike-specific TCR breadth and depth rose. Donor demographics were predominantly white British with a female majority; clonal diversity may be underestimated.

This sequence originates from an adult in good health. The material was peripheral blood, obtained on day 0 of AZD1222 vaccination.

The CDR3 bases are TGTGCCACCAGATTTACCAGGACAGGGAACACTGAAGCTTTCTTT. Encoded protein: CATRFTRTGNTEAFF. The genes are TRBV15 and TRBJ1-1; 7 positions match TRBD1. The CDR3 sequence is 15 residues long. Trimming took 6 bases from V and 1 from J; bases not matched to a gene: 8. Germline lookup yields CDR1 LNHNV and CDR2 YYDKDF (reference sequence).